This T cell receptor beta chain was captured by sequencing in a study of blood T cell repertoires in COVID-19. Overall study context: T cells, B-cell-depleted T cells, or PBMCs supplied cDNA or gDNA.

This clone was seen once. Only in-frame clones appear in the TCRdb table, and some are missing; sequencing was by immunoSEQ multiplex PCR. The sample records around 150,000 clones, 80% to 90% being singletons. This sequence was found in a man aged 55-75 years with acute or convalescent COVID-19. Sequenced: peripheral blood.

The CDR3 reads CASSQEGSYHQPQHF. CDR3 in DNA: TGCGCCAGCAGCCAAGAAGGGAGCTACCATCAGCCCCAGCATTTT. This chain uses TRBV4-1 with TRBJ1-5; no definite D call. V lost 0 bases, J lost 5 bases, and 11 bases lay in between. Germline V gene sequence: CDR1 MGHRA, CDR2 YSYEKL. The CDR3 covers 15 residues.